One T cell receptor beta chain is described in this entry. Its binding antigen is unknown. Per-nucleotide qualities are absent, and no much larger clonotype sits a single base away. From each donor, a single peripheral blood sample of approximately 120 mL on average was drawn into heparinised tubes. A BD FACSAria II was used to sort naive, central memory, regulatory and stem cell-like memory CD4+ T cells with a panel that included CD45RO, CCR7, CD25, CD127, CD95 and CD27. Every sorted population had a purity above 95%. PBMCs were separated immediately by Lymphoprep density gradient centrifugation and were stained directly, without being cultured. To minimize batch effects, samples were stained and sorted in pairs, one healthy donor with one patient per experiment. The CDR3 sequence holds 11 residues, the cysteine and phenylalanine included. The sequence is cut down to CDR3 DNA, 33 bases in frame from base 1. The germline V gene specifies SQVTM as CDR1 and ANQGSEA as CDR2. V loses 4 bases of germline sequence and J loses 4 bases, and the interval between the two ends is 8 bases.

The source of the sample is a study of beta chain features in type 1 diabetes (dated by TCRdb to about 2018). Some background on the complete study: Mean age, gender distribution, total cell number and subset yield did not differ between patients and healthy donors. A total of roughly 100 million sorted cells were examined across all samples, and RNA yield correlated strongly with the number of cells per subset. Regulatory and stem cell-like memory subsets were obtained from only 8 patients and roughly 8 healthy donors, while naive and central memory subsets were obtained from all 30 or so donors. In the study, recently diagnosed type 1 diabetes patients and matched healthy donors were compared on the TCRB repertoires of their sorted circulating CD4+ T cell subsets. General findings and caveats noted by the study authors: Naive, central memory and regulatory TCRB repertoires appeared more similar among patients than among healthy donors. Because cDNA was sequenced instead of genomic DNA, activated cells with high expression could be over-represented, although the groups did not differ in activation or CD3 levels. Fewer insertions and more nucleotide deletions at VDJ recombination sites were observed in patients with type 1 diabetes, implying thymic rearrangement abnormalities. Because small numbers of individuals were included in the HLA sub-analyses, any influence of HLA type on TCRB rearrangement was left unresolved. Type 1 diabetes patients showed a moderate but significant shortening of TCRB CDR3 length in all four CD4+ subsets. Shorter templates might have been favored by PCR, but patient and control samples were amplified and corrected together, so both groups would have been affected equally by any skew.

The entire isolated RNA was reverse transcribed using the High Capacity cDNA Reverse Transcription Kit, and thus expressed TCRB transcripts were sequenced. Naive, central memory and regulatory T cell samples underwent deep immunoSEQ sequencing, averaging around 4 million total reads per sample. Sorted cells were lysed in RLT buffer and RNA was extracted with DNase-treated RNeasy Micro or Mini kits, depending on cell number. Each cell subset was processed on its own to prevent cross-contamination, while patient and healthy donor samples were processed together. Using the immunoSEQ multiplex PCR, TCRB sequences were amplified from cDNA into 87-bp fragments spanning the CDR3 region. Sequencing of the amplicons was performed on the Illumina HiSeq platform. Turning to the authors' computational methods: PCR bias was corrected computationally using synthetic template baselines, and reads within Hamming distance 2 were collapsed, with unmergeable singletons discarded. Reads were aligned against IMGT to assign V, D and J genes, CDR3 length and insertions or deletions at six rearrangement sites. Clonotype counts were normalized to sorted cell number within each subset before computing true diversity and Gini coefficients with the tcR R package. The overlap coefficient, calculated on TCRB nucleotide sequences, was used to quantify repertoire sharing. As a proxy for the pre-selection repertoire, out-of-frame TCRB sequences from naive cells were analyzed. TCRdb took over this immuneACCESS table, retaining in-frame rearrangements with V and J assigned. Such tables are incomplete; in checked studies, under half of the missing clones stem from an unresolved V gene, and the remainder is unexplained. That table gives V, J and clone size, and the DNA gave D and trimming. The sample yields 240,000 or so clones; 68% were counted once. The ten largest clones take up about 0.05% of the sample.

The specimen sequenced was naive CD4+ T cells from blood. According to the study, the label for this sample's cell subset or site signals: true naive CD4+ T cells. The TCR sequence derives from a young man in good health. Recombination linked TRBV29-1 to TRBJ2-7, with no D gene named confidently. In nucleotide form, the sequence is TGCAGCGTTGCGGCGGCTTACGAGCAGTACTTC. It is translated as CSVAAAYEQYF.